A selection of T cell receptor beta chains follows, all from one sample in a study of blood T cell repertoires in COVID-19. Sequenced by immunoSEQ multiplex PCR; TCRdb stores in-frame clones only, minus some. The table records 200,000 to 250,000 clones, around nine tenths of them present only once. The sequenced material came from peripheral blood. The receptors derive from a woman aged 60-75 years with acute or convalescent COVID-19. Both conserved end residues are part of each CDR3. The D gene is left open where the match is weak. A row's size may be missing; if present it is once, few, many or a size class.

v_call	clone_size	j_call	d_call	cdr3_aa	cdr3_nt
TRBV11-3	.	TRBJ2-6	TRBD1	CASSVGTVGANVLTF	TGTGCCAGCAGCGTCGGGACAGTGGGGGCCAACGTCCTGACTTTC
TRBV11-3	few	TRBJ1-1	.	CASSLGAGGENTEAFF	TGTGCCAGCAGCTTAGGAGCAGGAGGCGAGAACACTGAAGCTTTCTTT
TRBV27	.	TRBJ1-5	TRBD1	CASSLRPDRIGNQPQHF	TGTGCCAGCAGTCTCCGGCCGGACAGGATCGGCAATCAGCCCCAGCATTTT
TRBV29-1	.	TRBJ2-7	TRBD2	CSVTSGRGAYEQYF	TGCAGCGTGACGAGCGGGAGGGGGGCCTACGAGCAGTACTTC
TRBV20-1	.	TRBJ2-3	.	CSASGGAGTDTQYF	TGCAGTGCTAGTGGGGGAGCTGGGACAGATACGCAGTATTTT
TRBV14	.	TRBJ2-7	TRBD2	CASSRGGVPYEQYF	TGTGCCAGCAGCCGGGGGGGGGTCCCCTACGAGCAGTACTTC
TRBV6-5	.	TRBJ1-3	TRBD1	CASRGIQGLGNTIYF	TGTGCCAGCAGAGGGATACAGGGGTTGGGAAACACCATATATTTT
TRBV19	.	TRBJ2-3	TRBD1	CASRETGPSTDTQYF	TGTGCCAGTAGGGAGACAGGGCCCAGCACAGATACGCAGTATTTT
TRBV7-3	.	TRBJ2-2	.	CASSSYTRGGELFF	TGTGCCAGCAGCTCCTACACCCGGGGCGGGGAGCTGTTTTTT
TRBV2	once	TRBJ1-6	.	CASREDKSSYNSPLHF	TGTGCCAGCAGGGAAGATAAGAGCTCCTATAATTCACCCCTCCACTTT
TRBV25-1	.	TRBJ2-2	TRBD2	CASSWTSFGELFF	TGTGCCAGCAGCTGGACTAGCTTCGGGGAGCTGTTTTTT
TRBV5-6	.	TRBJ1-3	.	CASSLDSYSGNTIYF	TGTGCCAGCAGCTTGGACTCTTACTCTGGAAACACCATATATTTT
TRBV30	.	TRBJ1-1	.	CAWAQQGLRTEAFF	TGTGCCTGGGCCCAACAGGGCCTTAGGACTGAAGCTTTCTTT
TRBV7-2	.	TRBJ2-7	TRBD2	CASSRGLAGESYEQYF	TGTGCCAGCAGTAGAGGACTAGCGGGAGAGAGCTACGAGCAGTACTTC
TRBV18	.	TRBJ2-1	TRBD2	CASLPPSGSGEQFF	TGTGCCAGCCTCCCACCTAGCGGGAGTGGCGAGCAGTTCTTC
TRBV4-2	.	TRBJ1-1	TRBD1	CASSQRQGDSGEAFF	TGTGCCAGCAGCCAACGACAGGGAGACTCGGGAGAAGCTTTCTTT
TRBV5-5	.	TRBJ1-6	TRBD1	CASSVGQGNSPLHF	TGTGCCAGCAGTGTGGGACAGGGGAATTCACCCCTCCACTTT
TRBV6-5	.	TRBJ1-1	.	CASSPRRQANTEAFF	TGTGCCAGCAGCCCCAGACGACAGGCGAACACTGAAGCTTTCTTT
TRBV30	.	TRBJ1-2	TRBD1	CAWSDKTGFSTGYGYTF	TGTGCCTGGAGTGACAAGACAGGGTTCTCCACTGGATATGGCTACACCTTC
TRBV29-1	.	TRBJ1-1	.	CSVAGVGEAFF	TGCAGCGTTGCAGGGGTCGGTGAAGCTTTCTTT
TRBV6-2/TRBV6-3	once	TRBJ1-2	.	CASSLGLDYGYTF	TGTGCCAGCAGCCTAGGACTTGACTATGGCTACACCTTC
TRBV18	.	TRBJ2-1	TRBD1	CASSPRDRLYNEQFF	TGTGCCAGCTCACCACGGGACAGGCTCTACAATGAGCAGTTCTTC
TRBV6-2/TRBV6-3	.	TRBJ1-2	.	CASSRSSYGYTF	TGTGCCAGCAGTAGGAGTTCCTATGGCTACACCTTC
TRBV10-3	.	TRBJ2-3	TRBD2	CAISELAGGDGDTQYF	TGTGCCATCAGTGAACTAGCGGGAGGGGATGGAGATACGCAGTATTTT
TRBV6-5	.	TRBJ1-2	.	CATFAGFSVHGYTF	TGTGCCACCTTCGCAGGGTTCTCGGTTCATGGCTACACCTTC
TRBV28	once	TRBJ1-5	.	CASRDGQTNQPQHF	TGTGCCAGCAGAGACGGACAGACCAATCAGCCCCAGCATTTT
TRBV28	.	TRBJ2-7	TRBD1	CASRGQGVGSYEQYF	TGTGCCAGCAGGGGACAGGGGGTCGGGTCCTACGAGCAGTACTTC
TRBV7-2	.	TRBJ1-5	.	CASSGEPNQPQHF	TGTGCCAGCAGCGGGGAGCCTAATCAGCCCCAGCATTTT
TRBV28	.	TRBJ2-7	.	CASSSTYEQYF	TGTGCCAGCAGTTCAACTTACGAGCAGTACTTC
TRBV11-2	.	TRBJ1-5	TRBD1	CASSLGQGGQPQHF	TGTGCCAGCAGCTTAGGGCAGGGGGGTCAGCCCCAGCATTTT
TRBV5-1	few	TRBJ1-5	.	CASSSGLGGQPQHF	TGCGCCAGCAGCTCAGGTTTGGGGGGACAGCCCCAGCATTTT
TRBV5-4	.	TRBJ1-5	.	CASSLFYRGCNQPQHF	TGTGCCAGCAGCTTGTTTTATCGGGGATGCAATCAGCCCCAGCATTTT
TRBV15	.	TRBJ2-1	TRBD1	CATSRGQGTWNEQFF	TGTGCCACCAGTAGGGGACAGGGTACTTGGAATGAGCAGTTCTTC
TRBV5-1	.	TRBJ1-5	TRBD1	CASSPGQGFNQPQHF	TGCGCCAGCAGCCCGGGACAGGGGTTCAATCAGCCCCAGCATTTT
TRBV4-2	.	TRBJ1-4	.	CASSQDVGVQGWDEKLFF	TGTGCCAGCAGCCAAGATGTTGGGGTACAGGGCTGGGATGAAAAACTGTTTTTT
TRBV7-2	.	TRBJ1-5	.	CASSLTGVSNQPQHF	TGTGCCAGCAGCTTGACAGGAGTATCTAATCAGCCCCAGCATTTT
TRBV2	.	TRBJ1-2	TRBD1	CASSEQTGVYGYTF	TGTGCCAGCAGTGAACAAACAGGGGTATATGGCTACACCTTC
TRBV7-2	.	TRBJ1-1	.	CASSPGSRTEAFF	TGTGCCAGCAGCCCGGGGTCGCGCACTGAAGCTTTCTTT
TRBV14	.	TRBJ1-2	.	CASSRQVDYGYTF	TGTGCCAGCAGCCGACAGGTGGACTATGGCTACACCTTC
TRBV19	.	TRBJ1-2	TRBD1	CASSATGARSYTF	TGTGCCAGTAGTGCGACAGGGGCGAGGAGCTACACCTTC
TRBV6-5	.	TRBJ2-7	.	CASSFGKGFYEQYF	TGTGCCAGCAGTTTCGGGAAGGGCTTCTACGAGCAGTACTTC
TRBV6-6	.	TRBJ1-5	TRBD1	CASTSPTGGGQPQHF	TGTGCCAGCACCAGTCCGACAGGGGGAGGTCAGCCCCAGCATTTT
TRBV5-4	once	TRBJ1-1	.	CASSPPGTEAFF	TGTGCCAGCAGCCCCCCCGGGACTGAAGCTTTCTTT